The rows below give T cell receptor beta chains drawn from one sample of a study of patients and donors after allogeneic stem cell transplantation. TCRdb independently ran MiXCR on the RT-PCR reads; one entry per CDR3 protein. The data contain about 960,000 distinct CDR3 sequences, roughly 18% of them singletons. The material sequenced was blood, either unsorted or a sorted T cell fraction (not recorded which). The receptors here all came from a human donor who was either an allogeneic HSCT recipient or a stem cell or donor lymphocyte infusion donor (not recorded which). It is not recorded whose cells these are; they may come from a transplant donor. Both conserved end residues are trimmed from each CDR3. Where a row states a size, it is once, few, many or the class of an expanded clone; other rows omit it.

v_call: TRBV29-1; clone_size: -; j_call: TRBJ2-7; cdr3_aa: SVEIVTNSYEQY
v_call: TRBV5-6; clone_size: -; j_call: TRBJ1-2; cdr3_aa: ASSLVVEEYGYT
v_call: TRBV6-2/TRBV6-3; clone_size: -; j_call: TRBJ1-5; cdr3_aa: ASKEWGSSNQPQH
v_call: TRBV4-3; clone_size: few; j_call: TRBJ1-2; cdr3_aa: ASSQNRAYNYGYT
v_call: TRBV6-1; clone_size: -; j_call: TRBJ1-6; cdr3_aa: ASSDFGTGANNSPLH
v_call: TRBV27; clone_size: few; j_call: TRBJ1-1; cdr3_aa: ASSLWRGWGAF
v_call: TRBV5-8; clone_size: few; j_call: TRBJ2-7; cdr3_aa: ASRLPGRRFEQY
v_call: TRBV6-1; clone_size: -; j_call: TRBJ1-2; cdr3_aa: ASILRPGPNGYT
v_call: TRBV7-9; clone_size: few; j_call: TRBJ1-1; cdr3_aa: ASSYFDRGNTEAF
v_call: TRBV4-2; clone_size: -; j_call: TRBJ1-1; cdr3_aa: ASSRTTSGGNELGAF
v_call: TRBV12-3/TRBV12-4; clone_size: few; j_call: TRBJ2-1; cdr3_aa: ASSHLGRRTSGPSSYNEQF
v_call: TRBV5-6; clone_size: few; j_call: TRBJ1-4; cdr3_aa: ASSSLGEEKLF
v_call: TRBV5-1; clone_size: -; j_call: TRBJ1-1; cdr3_aa: ASKGRSEAF
v_call: TRBV12-3/TRBV12-4; clone_size: many; j_call: TRBJ2-7; cdr3_aa: ASSSSLEQY
v_call: TRBV20-1; clone_size: -; j_call: TRBJ2-2; cdr3_aa: SARDLTGGASGELF
v_call: TRBV5-5; clone_size: few; j_call: TRBJ2-1; cdr3_aa: ASSLRQDPNNEQF
v_call: TRBV2; clone_size: -; j_call: TRBJ2-7; cdr3_aa: ASSERLLTYEQY
v_call: TRBV30; clone_size: few; j_call: TRBJ2-2; cdr3_aa: AWRSGPNTGELF
v_call: TRBV5-1; clone_size: few; j_call: TRBJ2-7; cdr3_aa: ASSLYSGYEQY
v_call: TRBV18; clone_size: few; j_call: TRBJ2-6; cdr3_aa: ASHRGSGANVLT
v_call: TRBV15; clone_size: few; j_call: TRBJ1-2; cdr3_aa: ATSRDKGAQHGYT
v_call: TRBV29-1; clone_size: many; j_call: TRBJ2-7; cdr3_aa: SANRDSSSYEQY
v_call: TRBV3-1; clone_size: few; j_call: TRBJ2-2; cdr3_aa: ASSQYLPLGELF
v_call: TRBV20-1; clone_size: few; j_call: TRBJ2-7; cdr3_aa: SASRQSYEQY
v_call: TRBV12-3/TRBV12-4; clone_size: many; j_call: TRBJ2-7; cdr3_aa: ASSYRDYDYEQY
v_call: TRBV10-3; clone_size: many; j_call: TRBJ1-6; cdr3_aa: AISGGRKNSPLH
v_call: TRBV20-1; clone_size: few; j_call: TRBJ1-1; cdr3_aa: SARDPRAGPNTEAF
v_call: TRBV7-9; clone_size: many; j_call: TRBJ2-5; cdr3_aa: ASSVTRETQY
v_call: TRBV2; clone_size: -; j_call: TRBJ2-7; cdr3_aa: ASSEGPGGPYEQY
v_call: TRBV9; clone_size: few; j_call: TRBJ2-3; cdr3_aa: ASSPEAGGLKSTDTQY
v_call: TRBV20-1; clone_size: -; j_call: TRBJ2-5; cdr3_aa: SASRAVSQETQY